Below, 2 T cell receptor beta chains from the same sample are listed, as sequenced in a study of radiation and T cells in renal cell carcinoma. The time point denotes: blood 4 weeks post-SBRT, at nephrectomy. Treatment specified: 15 Gy SBRT to primary tumor, nephrectomy 4 weeks later. Repertoires were generated with immunoSEQ multiplex PCR, while TCRdb's copy carries only in-frame clones and drops some. The sample contains about 43,000 clones, roughly 85% of which appear only once. The sequencing used blood, collected from a patient whose treatment included radiotherapy and nephrectomy. The receptors stem from a woman aged 65 to 85 with renal cell carcinoma.

This chain links TRBV4-1 with TRBJ1-6; D may be TRBD1 (5 bases). There are 17 residues in the CDR3. V gave up 1 base and J gave up 10 bases, with 20 bases separating them. In germline, CDR1 is MGHRA, CDR2 YSYEKL. The CDR3: CASSQGAGLNLLSPLHF. CDR3 DNA: TGCGCCAGCAGCCAAGGGGCAGGGCTCAACCTTCTCTCACCCCTCCACTTT.

V gene TRBV4-1 combines with J gene TRBJ2-5, with TRBD2 as a possible D gene (5 bases). The V end lost 0 bases, the J end lost 5 bases, and 16 bases lay between the germline ends. The CDR3 is made up of 16 amino acids. Germline CDR1 is MGHRA and CDR2 is YSYEKL. The CDR3 protein is CASSQDKLTRGETQYF. The CDR3 nucleotides are TGCGCCAGCAGCCAAGATAAACTCACTAGAGGGGAGACCCAGTACTTC.